This T cell receptor beta chain stems from a study of blood T cell repertoires in COVID-19. TCRdb's table, derived via immunoSEQ multiplex PCR, lists solely in-frame clones and lacks some. The sample has around 300,000 clones; roughly 88% are singletons. This clone has only one observation. The sample comprised peripheral blood. The clonotype was recovered from a woman in her thirties with COVID-19, enrolled during active disease.

CDR3 region: CASKETHSNQPQHF. The CDR3 nucleotides read TGTGCCAGCAAAGAGACACATAGCAATCAGCCCCAGCATTTT. The chain couples TRBV2 to TRBJ1-5; D not resolved. The CDR3 has 14 amino acids. The germline V gene has CDR1 SNHLY and CDR2 FYNNEI. Deletions cut 7 bases from V and 0 bases from J, with 10 bases between.